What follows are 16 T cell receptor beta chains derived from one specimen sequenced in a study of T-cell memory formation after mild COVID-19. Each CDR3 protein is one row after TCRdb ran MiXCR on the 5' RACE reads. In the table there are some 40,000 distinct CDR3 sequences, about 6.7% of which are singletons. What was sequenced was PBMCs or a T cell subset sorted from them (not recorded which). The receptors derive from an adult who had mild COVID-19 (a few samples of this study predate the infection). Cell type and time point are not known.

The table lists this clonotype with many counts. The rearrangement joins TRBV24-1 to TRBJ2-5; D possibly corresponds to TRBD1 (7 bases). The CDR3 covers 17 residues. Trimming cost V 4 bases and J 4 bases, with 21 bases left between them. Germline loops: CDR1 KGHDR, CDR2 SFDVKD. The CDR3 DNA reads TGTGCCACCAGTGAGCCTGCGGGGAGACAGGGAGCAGAGACCCAGTACTTC. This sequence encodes CATSEPAGRQGAETQYF.

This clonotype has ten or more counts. The CDR3 is CASSLGNRGPDTGELFF. CDR3 DNA: TGTGCCAGCAGCTTGGGGAACAGGGGCCCGGACACCGGGGAGCTGTTTTTT. The chain couples TRBV5-6 to TRBJ2-2; 7 nucleotides align to TRBD1. The CDR3 is 17 amino acids. CDR1 and CDR2 from the germline V gene are SGHDT and YYEEEE. V was pared by 0 bases and J by 3 bases, with 8 bases of the junction left unmatched.

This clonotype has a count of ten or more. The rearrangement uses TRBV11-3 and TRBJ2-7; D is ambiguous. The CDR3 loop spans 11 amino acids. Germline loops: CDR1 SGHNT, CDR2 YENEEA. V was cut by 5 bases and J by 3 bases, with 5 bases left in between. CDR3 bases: TGTGCCAGCAGCCCACTCTACGAGCAGTACTTC. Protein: CASSPLYEQYF.

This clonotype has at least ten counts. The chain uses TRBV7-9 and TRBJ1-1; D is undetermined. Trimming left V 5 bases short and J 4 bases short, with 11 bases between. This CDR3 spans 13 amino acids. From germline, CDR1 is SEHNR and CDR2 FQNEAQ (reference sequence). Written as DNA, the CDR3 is TGTGCCAGCAGCCCGACGGGGAGCACTGAAGCTTTCTTT. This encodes CASSPTGSTEAFF. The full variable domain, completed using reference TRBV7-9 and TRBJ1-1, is DTGVSQNPRHKITKRGQNVTFRCDPISEHNRLYWYRQTLGQGPEFLTYFQNEAQLEKSRLLSDRFSAERPKGSFSTLEIQRTEQGDSAMYLCASSPTGSTEAFFGQGTRLTVV.

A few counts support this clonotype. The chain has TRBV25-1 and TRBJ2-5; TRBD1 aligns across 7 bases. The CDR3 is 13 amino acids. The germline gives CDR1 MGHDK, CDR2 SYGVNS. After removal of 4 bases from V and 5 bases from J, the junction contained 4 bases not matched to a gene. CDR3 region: CASSVTGLETQYF. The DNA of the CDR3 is TGTGCCAGCAGTGTGACAGGGTTGGAGACCCAGTACTTC.

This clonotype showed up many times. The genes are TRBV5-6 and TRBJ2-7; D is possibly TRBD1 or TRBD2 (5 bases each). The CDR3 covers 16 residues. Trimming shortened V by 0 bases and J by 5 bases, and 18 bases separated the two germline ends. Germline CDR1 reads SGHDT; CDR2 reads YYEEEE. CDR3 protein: CASSLELTGGGNEQYF. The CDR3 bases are TGTGCCAGCAGCTTGGAGCTAACAGGTGGGGGAAACGAGCAGTACTTC.

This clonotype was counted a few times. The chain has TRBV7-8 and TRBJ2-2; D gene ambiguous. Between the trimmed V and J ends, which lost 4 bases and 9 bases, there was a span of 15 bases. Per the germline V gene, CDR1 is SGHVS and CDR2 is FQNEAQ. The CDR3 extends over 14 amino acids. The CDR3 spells CASSSMPVPRELFF. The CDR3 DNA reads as TGTGCCAGCAGCTCAATGCCAGTTCCAAGGGAGCTGTTTTTT.

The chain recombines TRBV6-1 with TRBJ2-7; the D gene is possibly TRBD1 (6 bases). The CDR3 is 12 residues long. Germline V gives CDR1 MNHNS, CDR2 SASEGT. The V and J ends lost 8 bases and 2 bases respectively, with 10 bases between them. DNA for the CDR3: TGTGCCAGCCGGGACACCACCTACGAGCAGTACTTC. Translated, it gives CASRDTTYEQYF.

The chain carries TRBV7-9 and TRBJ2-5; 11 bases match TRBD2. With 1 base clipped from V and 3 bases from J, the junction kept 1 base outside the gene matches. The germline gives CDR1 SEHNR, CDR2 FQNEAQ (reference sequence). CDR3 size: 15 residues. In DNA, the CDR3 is TGTGCCAGCAGCTTAGAACTAGCGGGAGAAGAGACCCAGTACTTC. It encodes CASSLELAGEETQYF.

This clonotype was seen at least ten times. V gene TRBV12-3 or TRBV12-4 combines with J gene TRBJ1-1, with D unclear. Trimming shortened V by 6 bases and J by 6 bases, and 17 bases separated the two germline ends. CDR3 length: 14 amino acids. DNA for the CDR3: TGTGCCAGCAGCCACCCTGGGAGCTGGGCTGAAGCTTTCTTT. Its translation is CASSHPGSWAEAFF.

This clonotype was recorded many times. DNA for the CDR3: TGCGCCAGCAGCTTGTTTGTCGAGAACACTGAAGCTTTCTTT. Translating it yields CASSLFVENTEAFF. J is TRBJ1-1 and V is TRBV5-1, with unresolved D. Germline CDR1 reads SGHRS; CDR2 reads YFSETQ. The CDR3 runs 14 residues. V was clipped by 1 base and J by 1 base, with 8 bases between them.

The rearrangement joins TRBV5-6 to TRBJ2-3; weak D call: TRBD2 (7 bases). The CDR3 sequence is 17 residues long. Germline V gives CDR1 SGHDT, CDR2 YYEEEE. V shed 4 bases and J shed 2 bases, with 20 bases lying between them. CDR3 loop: CASSRRPGRGATDTQYF. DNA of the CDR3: TGTGCCAGCAGCCGCCGCCCGGGGAGGGGGGCCACAGATACGCAGTATTTT. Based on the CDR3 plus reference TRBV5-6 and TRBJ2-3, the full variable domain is DAGVTQSPTHLIKTRGQQVTLRCSPKSGHDTVSWYQQALGQGPQFIFQYYEEEERQRGNFPDRFSGHQFPNYSSELNVNALLLGDSALYLCASSRRPGRGATDTQYFGPGTRLTVL.

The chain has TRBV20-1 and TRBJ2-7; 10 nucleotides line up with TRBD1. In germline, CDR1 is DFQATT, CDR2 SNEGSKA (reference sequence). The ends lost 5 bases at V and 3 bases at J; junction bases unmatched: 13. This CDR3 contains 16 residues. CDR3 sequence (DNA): TGCAGTGCTTCCGGGACAGGGGCTCCCAGGGGCTACGAGCAGTACTTC. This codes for CSASGTGAPRGYEQYF.

The CDR3 loop is CASSFRAGGSSYEQYF. The CDR3 nucleotides are TGCGCCAGCAGCTTTAGAGCAGGGGGGAGCTCCTACGAGCAGTACTTC. This rearrangement joins TRBV4-1 to TRBJ2-7; perhaps TRBD1 as D (7 bases). V dropped 5 bases and J dropped 0 bases, with 17 bases sitting between them. The CDR3 spans 16 residues. Germline V gives CDR1 MGHRA, CDR2 YSYEKL.

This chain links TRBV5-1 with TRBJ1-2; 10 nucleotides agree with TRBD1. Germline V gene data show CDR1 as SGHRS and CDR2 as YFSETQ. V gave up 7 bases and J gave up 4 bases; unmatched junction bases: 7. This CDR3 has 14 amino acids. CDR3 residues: CASRLGQGRYGYTF. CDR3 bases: TGCGCCAGCCGTCTGGGACAGGGGCGCTATGGCTACACCTTC.

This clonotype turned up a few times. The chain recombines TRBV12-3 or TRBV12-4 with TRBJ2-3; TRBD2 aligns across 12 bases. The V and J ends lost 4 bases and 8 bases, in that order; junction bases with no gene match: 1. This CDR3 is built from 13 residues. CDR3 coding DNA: TGTGCCAGCAGTTCGGGACTAGCGGGTACGCAGTATTTT. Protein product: CASSSGLAGTQYF.